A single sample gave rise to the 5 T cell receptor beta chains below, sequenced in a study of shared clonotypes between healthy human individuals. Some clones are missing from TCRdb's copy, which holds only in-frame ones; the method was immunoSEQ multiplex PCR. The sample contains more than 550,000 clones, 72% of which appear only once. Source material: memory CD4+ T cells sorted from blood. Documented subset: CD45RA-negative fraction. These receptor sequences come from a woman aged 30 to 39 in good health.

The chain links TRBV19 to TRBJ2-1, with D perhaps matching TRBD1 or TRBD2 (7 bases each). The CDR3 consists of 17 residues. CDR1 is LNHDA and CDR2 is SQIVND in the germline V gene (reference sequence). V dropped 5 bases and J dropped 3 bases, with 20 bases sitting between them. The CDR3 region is CASSPESGTESYNEQFF. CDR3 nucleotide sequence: TGTGCCAGTAGTCCAGAAAGCGGGACAGAGAGCTACAATGAGCAGTTCTTC.

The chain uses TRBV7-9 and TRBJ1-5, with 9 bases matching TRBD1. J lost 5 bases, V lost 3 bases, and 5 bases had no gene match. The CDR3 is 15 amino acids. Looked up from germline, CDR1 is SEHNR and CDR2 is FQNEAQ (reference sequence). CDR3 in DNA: TGTGCCAGCAGCTTGGGACAGGGCGGGGATCAGCCCCAGCATTTT. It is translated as CASSLGQGGDQPQHF.

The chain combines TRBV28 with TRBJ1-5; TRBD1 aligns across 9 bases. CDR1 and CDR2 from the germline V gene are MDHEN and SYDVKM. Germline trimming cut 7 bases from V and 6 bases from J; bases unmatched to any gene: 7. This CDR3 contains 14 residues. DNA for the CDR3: TGTGCCAGCACCTTTACAGGGGGCAGTCAGCCCCAGCATTTT. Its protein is CASTFTGGSQPQHF.

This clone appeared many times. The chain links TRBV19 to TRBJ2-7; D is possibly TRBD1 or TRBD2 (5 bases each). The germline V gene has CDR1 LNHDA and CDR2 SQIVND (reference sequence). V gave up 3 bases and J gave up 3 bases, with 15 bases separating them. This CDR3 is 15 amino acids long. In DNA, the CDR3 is TGTGCCAGTAGTATCGTTGGGGGATCATTCTACGAGCAGTACTTC. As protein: CASSIVGGSFYEQYF.

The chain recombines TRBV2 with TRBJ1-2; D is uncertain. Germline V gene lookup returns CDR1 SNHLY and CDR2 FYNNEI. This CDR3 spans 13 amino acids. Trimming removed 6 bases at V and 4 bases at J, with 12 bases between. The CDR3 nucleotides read TGTGCCAGCAGCGAATATGGTATCTATGGCTACACCTTC. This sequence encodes CASSEYGIYGYTF. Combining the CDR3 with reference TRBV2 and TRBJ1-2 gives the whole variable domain EPEVTQTPSHQVTQMGQEVILRCVPISNHLYFYWYRQILGQKVEFLVSFYNNEISEKSEIFDDQFSVERPDGSNFTLKIRSTKLEDSAMYFCASSEYGIYGYTFGSGTRLTVV.